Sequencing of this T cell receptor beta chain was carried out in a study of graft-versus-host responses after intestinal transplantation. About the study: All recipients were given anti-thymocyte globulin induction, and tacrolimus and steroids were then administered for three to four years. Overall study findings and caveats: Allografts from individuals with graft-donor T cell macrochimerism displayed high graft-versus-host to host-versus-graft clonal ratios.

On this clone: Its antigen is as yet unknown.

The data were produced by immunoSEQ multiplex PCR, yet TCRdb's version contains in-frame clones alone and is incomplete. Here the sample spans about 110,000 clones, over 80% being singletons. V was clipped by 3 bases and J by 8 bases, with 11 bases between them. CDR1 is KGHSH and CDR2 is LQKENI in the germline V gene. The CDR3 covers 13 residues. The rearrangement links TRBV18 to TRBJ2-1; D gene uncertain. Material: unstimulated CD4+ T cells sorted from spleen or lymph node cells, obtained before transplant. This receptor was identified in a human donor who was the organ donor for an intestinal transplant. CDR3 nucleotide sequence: TGTGCCAGCTCACCCGTGGTTTCCGATGAGCAGTTCTTC. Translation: CASSPVVSDEQFF. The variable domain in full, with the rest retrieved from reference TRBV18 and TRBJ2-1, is NAGVMQNPRHLVRRRGQEARLRCSPMKGHSHVYWYRQLPEEGLKFMVYLQKENIIDESGMPKERFSAEFPKEGPSILRIQQVVRGDSAAYFCASSPVVSDEQFFGPGTRLTVL.